The 20 T cell receptor beta chains given below trace back to one sample, sequenced in a study of blood T cell repertoires in COVID-19. Profiled with immunoSEQ multiplex PCR; TCRdb holds only in-frame clones, not every one. Of about 200,000 clones listed, 80% are singletons. Sequenced sample: peripheral blood. Receptor source: a woman in her 70s with acute or convalescent COVID-19.

The chain links TRBV5-1 to TRBJ2-4; D remains unclear. The V end lost 0 bases, the J end lost 0 bases, and 10 bases lay between the germline ends. Germline V gene lookup returns CDR1 SGHRS and CDR2 YFSETQ. The CDR3 contains 16 residues. CDR3 DNA: TGCGCCAGCAGCTTGGCCCTAGAGCGAGCCAAAAACATTCAGTACTTC. Its protein is CASSLALERAKNIQYF.

This chain connects TRBV12-3 or TRBV12-4 to TRBJ2-7; TRBD1 matches 7 bases. The ends lost 6 bases at V and 3 bases at J; junction bases unmatched: 5. This CDR3 has 13 residues. The CDR3 region has the DNA TGTGCCAGCAGGAAGGGACAGAGCTACGAGCAGTACTTC. As protein: CASRKGQSYEQYF.

The V call is TRBV4-1, the J call TRBJ2-2, with 7 nucleotides matching TRBD2. V shed 0 bases, J shed 3 bases, and the junction held 4 bases outside the gene matches. Germline V lookup: CDR1 MGHRA, CDR2 YSYEKL. This CDR3 spans 16 amino acids. The CDR3 DNA reads TGCGCCAGCAGCCAAGAGATGGGAGGGTACACCGGGGAGCTGTTTTTT. This translates into CASSQEMGGYTGELFF.

The rearrangement links TRBV18 to TRBJ2-6; 8 bases line up with TRBD1. CDR1 is KGHSH and CDR2 is LQKENI in the germline V gene. This CDR3 contains 19 residues. The V and J ends lost 3 bases and 0 bases, in that order; junction bases with no gene match: 10. CDR3 in amino acids: CASSPSSGGPSSGANVLTF. The CDR3 region has the DNA TGTGCCAGCTCACCTTCTTCAGGGGGCCCCAGCTCTGGGGCCAACGTCCTGACTTTC.

The chain has TRBV2 and TRBJ2-1, with 7 bases fitting TRBD1. Germline V gene lookup returns CDR1 SNHLY and CDR2 FYNNEI. V lost 2 bases and J lost 12; bases outside the gene matches: 7. This CDR3 is built from 13 residues. This CDR3 reads CASSELGGVWQFF. The CDR3, as DNA: TGTGCCAGCAGTGAACTAGGGGGCGTTTGGCAGTTCTTC.

The DNA of the CDR3 is TGTGCCAGCCGGGGACAGGGGAGAAACACCGGGGAGCTGTTTTTT. Its protein product is CASRGQGRNTGELFF. The V call is TRBV2, the J call TRBJ2-2, with TRBD1 identical over 10 bases. This CDR3 is 15 amino acids long. Per germline, CDR1 SNHLY and CDR2 FYNNEI. V lost 8 bases, J lost 2 bases, and 5 bases stayed unmatched.

The chain links TRBV11-2 to TRBJ1-1; TRBD1 is a possible D gene (5 bases). The CDR3 has 16 amino acids. From germline, CDR1 is SGHAT and CDR2 FQNNGV. V was pared by 5 bases and J by 1 base, with 17 bases between. Written as DNA, the CDR3 is TGTGCCAGCAGCCTCTTTGGGGCAGCATCGAACACTGAAGCTTTCTTT. Translated, it gives CASSLFGAASNTEAFF.

This chain joins TRBV18 and TRBJ2-5, with D possibly matching TRBD2 (7 bases). CDR1 KGHSH and CDR2 LQKENI come from the germline V gene. CDR3 length equals 14 residues. V was pared by 4 bases and J by 4 bases, with 13 bases between. The CDR3 region has the DNA TGTGCCAGCTCACACACTAGGGGGGGAGAGACCCAGTACTTC. It yields the protein CASSHTRGGETQYF.

Regarding this clone: The sample contains more than one DNA sequence encoding this CDR3. The rearrangement uses TRBV28 and TRBJ1-1; TRBD1 might be the D (5 bases). V was clipped by 5 bases and J by 5 bases, with 12 bases between them. Germline V CDR1 and CDR2: MDHEN, SYDVKM. The length of the CDR3 is 13 residues. The CDR3 spells CASSPSGGTEAFF. The CDR3 DNA follows: TGTGCCAGCAGTCCGTCGGGGGGGACTGAAGCTTTCTTT.

This chain links TRBV18 with TRBJ2-1; 11 bases line up with TRBD2. V dropped 0 bases and J dropped 9; count of bases not matched to a gene: 4. CDR3 length equals 15 residues. The germline V gene encodes CDR1 KGHSH and CDR2 LQKENI. The CDR3 sequence: CASSPPSGRAGEQFF. CDR3 DNA sequence: TGTGCCAGCTCACCACCTAGCGGGAGGGCGGGTGAGCAGTTCTTC.

The chain joins TRBV3-1 (or the pseudogene TRBV3-2) to TRBJ2-1; TRBD2 matches 10 bases. V shed 4 bases and J 0 bases; nucleotides not matched to a gene: 12. The CDR3 has 19 amino acids. Looked up from germline, CDR1 is LGHDT and CDR2 is YNNKEL (reference sequence). CDR3 sequence reads: CASSPGASGRVSSYNEQFF. The CDR3 nucleotides read TGTGCCAGCAGCCCAGGGGCTAGCGGGAGAGTCAGCTCCTACAATGAGCAGTTCTTC.

The chain joins TRBV24-1 to TRBJ2-3; TRBD2 might be the D (6 bases). Germline CDR1 is KGHDR and CDR2 is SFDVKD. The CDR3 extends over 16 amino acids. The V and J ends lost 4 bases and 0 bases respectively, with 13 bases between them. The CDR3 spells CATSDAGPDSTDTQYF. As DNA, the CDR3 is TGTGCCACCAGTGACGCGGGACCAGACAGCACAGATACGCAGTATTTT.

This sequence joins TRBV10-3 and TRBJ2-7; 11 positions agree with TRBD2. The germline gives CDR1 ENHRY, CDR2 SYGVKD. The CDR3 contains 16 residues. V trimming: 0 bases; J trimming: 4 bases; junction bases outside the gene matches: 5. The CDR3 bases are TGTGCCATCAGTGAGTCCTCTAGCGGGAGGAGATACGAGCAGTACTTC. Translation gives CAISESSSGRRYEQYF.

The chain links TRBV30 to TRBJ1-6; no reliable D call. The CDR3 contains 14 residues. Trimming took off 1 base at V and 6 bases at J, with 10 bases between the two ends. Germline V gene data show CDR1 as GTSNPN and CDR2 as SVGIG (reference sequence). Here the CDR3 reads CAWSGGTTNSPLHF. The CDR3 region has the DNA TGTGCCTGGAGTGGCGGTACGACTAATTCACCCCTCCACTTT.

This sequence joins TRBV29-1 and TRBJ2-2, with a weak D call TRBD2 (5 bases). This CDR3 contains 16 residues. Trimming removed 4 bases from V and 1 base from J, with 16 bases in between. In germline, CDR1 is SQVTM, CDR2 ANQGSEA. CDR3 sequence (DNA): TGCAGCGTTGTTAGTCCTAGCTGGGGGAACACCGGGGAGCTGTTTTTT. Amino acid sequence: CSVVSPSWGNTGELFF.

This clone was detected many times. V gene TRBV24-1 combines with J gene TRBJ1-2; the match to TRBD1 covers 7 bases. The germline gives CDR1 KGHDR, CDR2 SFDVKD. The CDR3 has 13 residues. J gave up 7 bases and V 3 bases, and 4 bases lay outside the gene matches. Written as DNA, the CDR3 is TGTGCCACCAGTGATACGGGACAGATTGGCTACACCTTC. This encodes CATSDTGQIGYTF.

For the CDR3, the DNA is TGTGCCAGCAGACCGGGGACAGTCGGCAATTCACCCCTCCACTTT. Translated, it gives CASRPGTVGNSPLHF. This rearrangement joins TRBV7-8 to TRBJ1-6, with 7 bases that match TRBD1. Germline CDR1 reads SGHVS; CDR2 reads FQNEAQ. This CDR3 is 15 amino acids long. Unmatched junction bases numbered 9, after V lost 6 bases and J lost 7 bases.

This clone appeared many times. The V gene is TRBV7-9, the J gene TRBJ2-7, with TRBD2 identical over 10 bases. Per the germline V gene, CDR1 is SEHNR and CDR2 is FQNEAQ (reference sequence). With V trimmed by 1 base and J by 9 bases, 9 bases remained unmatched. CDR3 size: 15 residues. CDR3 nucleotides: TGTGCCAGCAGCTTAGAGGCTGGAGCGGGAGGGGGGCAGTACTTC. This gives the protein CASSLEAGAGGGQYF.

Comments on this clone: Other DNA sequences from this sample encode an identical CDR3 as well. V and J are TRBV3-1 (or the pseudogene TRBV3-2) and TRBJ2-5, with TRBD2 identical over 9 bases. The J segment lost 5 bases and the V segment lost 1 base, leaving 5 bases of the junction unmatched. Germline loops: CDR1 LGHDT, CDR2 YNNKEL (reference sequence). The CDR3 runs 15 residues. The chain's CDR3 is CASSQGGGRVETQYF. In nucleotides, the CDR3 is TGTGCCAGCAGCCAAGGGGGCGGGAGGGTCGAGACCCAGTACTTC.

This chain links TRBV5-1 with TRBJ1-2; D remains ambiguous. V dropped 0 bases and J dropped 0 bases, with 12 bases sitting between them. Germline-derived CDR1 and CDR2 are SGHRS and YFSETQ. This CDR3 contains 16 residues. DNA of the CDR3: TGCGCCAGCAGCTTGGCAGGTGGAGGGACTAACTATGGCTACACCTTC. Translation gives CASSLAGGGTNYGYTF.